This record concerns one TCR beta chain sequence. The antigen remains undetermined. The V and J ends lost 7 bases and 1 base, in that order; junction bases with no gene match: 7. The length of the CDR3 is 15 residues. CDR1 and CDR2 from the germline V gene are SGHRS and YFSETQ. In the PCR, 60 Vbeta and 13 Jbeta primers were used. TCRdb keeps only in-frame clones here, not all; method: immunoSEQ multiplex PCR. The sample holds 150,000 to 200,000 clones; more than 75% are singletons and the top ten take approximately 1.4%. These data belong to a study of cytomegalovirus exposure and HLA in healthy donors. The study, taken as a whole, reports: By a later analysis, the bulk of CMV-associated TCR beta chains appeared HLA-restricted.

Participants comprised healthy donors of bone marrow. Sequenced: PBMCs. This chain connects TRBV5-1 to TRBJ2-3; 9 bases align to TRBD2. The sequence was collected from a man between 40 and 49 years old in good health and CMV-seronegative. CDR3 bases: TGCGCCAGCCGATCTTGGACTAGCGGCACAGATACGCAGTATTTT. It yields the protein CASRSWTSGTDTQYF.